This T cell receptor beta chain was sequenced for a study of T cells after yellow fever vaccination. Across the whole study: Preparation of the low-cell-number fractions used SMART-Seq v4 Ultra Low Input. Study conclusions and caveats: Although most clonotypes did not, a small share appeared in both CD4 and CD8 compartments. Subsequent to the booster, the majority of primary-vaccination clones reappeared (approximately 95% CD4, 80% to 90% CD8).

Synthesis of TCR cDNA relied on 5'RACE template switching, which attached a universal primer site and UMIs. TCRdb analysed the 5' RACE reads with MiXCR anew, one entry per CDR3 protein. Of 200,000 to 250,000 distinct CDR3 sequences listed, approximately 3% are singletons. CDR1 and CDR2 from the germline V gene are MNHEY and SMNVEV (reference sequence). Deletions cut 4 bases from V and 0 bases from J, with 16 bases between. This CDR3 comprises 17 residues. With regard to this clonotype: Its antigen is not known.

The material sequenced was CD4+ T cells sorted from PBMCs, taken 10 days after the yellow fever booster vaccination. The chain uses TRBV27 and TRBJ1-5, with a weak D call TRBD1 (5 bases). The receptor was isolated from a young man who received the YFV17D yellow fever vaccine. CDR3 protein: CASSSRGRSDSNQPQHF. In nucleotides, the CDR3 is TGTGCCAGCAGTTCAAGGGGACGGTCCGATAGCAATCAGCCCCAGCATTTT.